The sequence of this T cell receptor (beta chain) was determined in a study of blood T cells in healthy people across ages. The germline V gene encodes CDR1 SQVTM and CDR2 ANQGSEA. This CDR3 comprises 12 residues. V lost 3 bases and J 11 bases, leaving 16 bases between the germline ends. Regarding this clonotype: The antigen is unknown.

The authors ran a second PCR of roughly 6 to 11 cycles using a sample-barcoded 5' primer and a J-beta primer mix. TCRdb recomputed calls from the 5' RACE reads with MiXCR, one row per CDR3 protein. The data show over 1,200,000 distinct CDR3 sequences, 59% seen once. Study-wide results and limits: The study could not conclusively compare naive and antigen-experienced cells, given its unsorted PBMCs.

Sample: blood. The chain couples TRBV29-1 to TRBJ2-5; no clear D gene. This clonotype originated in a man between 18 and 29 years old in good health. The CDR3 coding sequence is TGCAGCGTTGACCACGCTGGGGATGAGCAGTACTTC. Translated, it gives CSVDHAGDEQYF.